This record looks at one TCR beta chain sequence and its context. Its target is not known. The sample belongs to a study of vaccination and CD4 T cells after COVID-19. Overall study: Six males and four females, two Hispanic, made up the convalescents. A vaccine, either BNT162b2 or mRNA-1273, was given to participants in two doses. No peptide, an HIV-1 Nef pool, or a CEFX pool was what each control culture received.

The treatment denotes: roughly ten-day PBMC culture with coronavirus spike peptide pools or control peptides (ViraFEST assay). Trimming cost V 1 base and J 6 bases, with 9 bases left between them. CDR1 and CDR2 (germline): SGHTA, FQGNSA. The CDR3 is 13 amino acids. Sequencing of DNA taken from cultured CD4+ T cells relied on the Oncomine TCR Beta short-read assay. TCRdb reprocessed the PCR reads with MiXCR, giving one entry per CDR3 protein. The sample lists 10,000 or so distinct CDR3 sequences; roughly 30% were seen once. The chain joins TRBV7-2 to TRBJ1-2; maybe TRBD1 (6 bases). The material sequenced was CD4+ T cells from blood, cultured in vitro, taken after SARS-CoV-2 vaccination. The TCR originated in a human donor who had recovered from COVID-19. The CDR3 bases are TGTGCCAGCAGCTTAGTTGCAGGGGATGGCTACACCTTC. This sequence encodes CASSLVAGDGYTF.